The 29 T cell receptor beta chains given below trace back to one sample, sequenced in a study of blood T cell repertoires in COVID-19. Only in-frame clones appear in the TCRdb table, and some are missing; sequencing was by immunoSEQ multiplex PCR. The top ten clones hold 0.7% of a sample with some 460,000 clones, about nine tenths of them seen once. The sequencing sample was made of PBMCs or T cells enriched from blood (not recorded which). The receptors were sampled from a woman aged 18-29 years who had recovered from COVID-19.

The V call is TRBV28, the J call TRBJ1-6; possibly TRBD1 for D (6 bases). In germline, CDR1 is MDHEN, CDR2 SYDVKM. This CDR3 spans 15 amino acids. V lost 5 bases and J lost 6, with 14 bases in between. The CDR3 DNA sequence: TGTGCCAGCAGTCGCCAGACAGGATTTAATTCACCCCTCCACTTT. Amino acid sequence: CASSRQTGFNSPLHF. The whole variable domain, filled in from reference TRBV28 and TRBJ1-6, reads DVKVTQSSRYLVKRTGEKVFLECVQDMDHENMFWYRQDPGLGLRLIYFSYDVKMKEKGDIPEGYSVSREKKERFSLILESASTNQTSMYLCASSRQTGFNSPLHFGNGTRLTVT.

The CDR3 nucleotides read TGTGCCAGTAGTTTCGGGACCTTTGGGGGGTCAGAAGCTTTCTTT. Translated, it gives CASSFGTFGGSEAFF. This rearrangement joins TRBV19 to TRBJ1-1; D is possibly TRBD1 (5 bases). This CDR3 is 15 amino acids long. Trimming shortened V by 5 bases and J by 8 bases, and 21 bases separated the two germline ends. In germline, CDR1 is LNHDA, CDR2 SQIVND (reference sequence).

The rearrangement links TRBV28 to TRBJ2-7; possibly TRBD1 for D (5 bases). With 6 bases removed from V and 6 bases from J, the gap between germline ends came to 12 bases. CDR3 length: 12 amino acids. Looked up from germline, CDR1 is MDHEN and CDR2 is SYDVKM. As DNA, the CDR3 is TGTGCCAGCAGGCGACAGTTCTCCGAGCAGTACTTC. Amino acids: CASRRQFSEQYF.

The CDR3 loop reads CASRSHGGSSYNEQFF. The CDR3 nucleotides read TGTGCCAGCAGATCCCATGGGGGGTCATCCTACAATGAGCAGTTCTTC. This chain uses TRBV11-2 with TRBJ2-1; D perhaps matches TRBD2 (6 bases). V was shortened by 6 bases and J by 1 base, with 16 bases between the two germline ends. CDR1 SGHAT and CDR2 FQNNGV come from the germline V gene. The CDR3 runs 16 residues.

The rearrangement uses TRBV28 and TRBJ1-4, with 8 bases matching TRBD1. Germline V gene data show CDR1 as MDHEN and CDR2 as SYDVKM. This CDR3 region has 14 residues. With 4 bases clipped from V and 7 bases from J, the junction kept 5 bases outside the gene matches. The CDR3 spells CASSYNRGTEKLFF. In nucleotides, the CDR3 is TGTGCCAGCAGTTATAACAGGGGGACTGAAAAACTGTTTTTT.

CDR3 in DNA: TGTGCCAGCAGTGAATTAGCGGGACTTTCTTACGAGCAGTACTTC. Its translation: CASSELAGLSYEQYF. The chain employs TRBV6-1 and TRBJ2-7, with 8 bases aligning to TRBD2. V lost 2 bases and J lost 4; bases outside the gene matches: 7. The CDR3 runs to 15 residues. The germline CDR1 and CDR2 sequences are MNHNS and SASEGT.

This clone appeared once. This chain connects TRBV27 to TRBJ2-1; tentatively, D is TRBD1 (6 bases). The CDR3 covers 14 residues. Trimming left V 3 bases short and J 9 bases short, with 15 bases between. Per germline, CDR1 MNHEY and CDR2 SMNVEV (reference sequence). The CDR3 is CASSFDRLVGEQFF. The CDR3, as DNA: TGTGCCAGCAGTTTTGACAGGTTGGTAGGTGAGCAGTTCTTC.

The CDR3 spells CATSDLFAGGYRWGYTF. The CDR3, as DNA: TGTGCCACCAGTGATTTGTTTGCAGGGGGCTACCGGTGGGGCTACACCTTC. The chain combines TRBV24-1 with TRBJ1-2, with 8 positions matching TRBD1. The germline V gene has CDR1 KGHDR and CDR2 SFDVKD. J was trimmed by 8 bases and V by 0 bases; bases with no gene match: 13. There are 17 residues in the CDR3.

This rearrangement joins TRBV30 to TRBJ1-5; perhaps TRBD1 as D (6 bases). The CDR3 is 17 amino acids. Germline CDR1 reads GTSNPN; CDR2 reads SVGIG (reference sequence). Trimming removed 2 bases at V and 6 bases at J, with 23 bases between. The CDR3 region is CAWSKKGGGRGGQPQHF. The CDR3 DNA reads as TGTGCCTGGAGTAAAAAAGGGGGGGGCAGGGGCGGTCAGCCCCAGCATTTT.

This chain links TRBV9 with TRBJ2-3; TRBD2 matches 8 bases. Germline assignment: CDR1 SGDLS and CDR2 YYNGEE. The CDR3 is made up of 16 amino acids. After removal of 2 bases from V and 1 base from J, the junction contained 6 bases not matched to a gene. The CDR3 sequence: CASSVTSEGGTDTQYF. The CDR3 DNA is TGTGCCAGCAGCGTGACTAGCGAGGGGGGCACAGATACGCAGTATTTT.

The chain is built from TRBV5-1 and TRBJ2-2, with 8 positions matching TRBD2. The CDR3 consists of 15 residues. J gave up 5 bases and V 1 base, and 4 bases lay outside the gene matches. CDR1 and CDR2 from the germline V gene are SGHRS and YFSETQ. The chain's CDR3 is CASSLSSGGTGELFF. The CDR3, as DNA: TGCGCCAGCAGCTTGAGCAGCGGGGGAACCGGGGAGCTGTTTTTT.

The genes are TRBV4-1 and TRBJ2-2; 14 bases match TRBD2. CDR1 and CDR2 (germline): MGHRA, YSYEKL. CDR3 length: 18 residues. J gave up 0 bases and V 4 bases, and 4 bases lay outside the gene matches. This chain's CDR3 is CASSPGLAGGSNTGELFF. DNA for the CDR3: TGCGCCAGCAGCCCCGGACTAGCGGGGGGTTCGAACACCGGGGAGCTGTTTTTT.

The V and J genes are TRBV18 and TRBJ1-3; D uncertain. V lost 1 base, J lost 2 bases, and 6 bases lay in between. CDR1 and CDR2 (germline): KGHSH, LQKENI. CDR3 length equals 14 residues. The CDR3 here is CASSPLPTGNTIYF. CDR3 bases: TGTGCCAGCTCACCACTCCCTACTGGAAACACCATATATTTT.

In its sample, this clone was seen a few times. This chain links TRBV28 with TRBJ2-1; 9 positions match TRBD1. V dropped 0 bases and J dropped 6; count of bases not matched to a gene: 6. Germline values: CDR1 MDHEN, CDR2 SYDVKM. The CDR3 has 16 residues. CDR3 loop: CASSLWGTGSVNEQFF. The CDR3, as DNA: TGTGCCAGCAGTTTATGGGGGACAGGGTCCGTCAATGAGCAGTTCTTC. Full variable domain (outside the CDR3, taken from reference TRBV28 and TRBJ2-1): DVKVTQSSRYLVKRTGEKVFLECVQDMDHENMFWYRQDPGLGLRLIYFSYDVKMKEKGDIPEGYSVSREKKERFSLILESASTNQTSMYLCASSLWGTGSVNEQFFGPGTRLTVL.

The rearrangement joins TRBV28 to TRBJ1-5, with TRBD1 identical over 8 bases. V was pared by 10 bases and J by 4 bases, with 6 bases of the junction left unmatched. The CDR3 is 13 amino acids. Germline lookup yields CDR1 MDHEN and CDR2 SYDVKM. The CDR3 DNA reads as TGTGCCACCACAGGGGGTGAAAATCAGCCCCAGCATTTT. It specifies CATTGGENQPQHF.

The rearrangement links TRBV28 to TRBJ1-4, with D tentatively TRBD1 (5 bases). The CDR3 totals 14 residues. Trimming pared 3 bases from V and 8 bases from J, leaving 13 bases between. Germline V lookup: CDR1 MDHEN, CDR2 SYDVKM. This chain's CDR3 is CASSFVGGREKLFF. In DNA, the CDR3 is TGTGCCAGCAGTTTCGTGGGGGGTCGGGAAAAACTGTTTTTT.

The chain combines TRBV4-1 with TRBJ1-3; unclear D gene. Trimming took off 0 bases at V and 7 bases at J, with 7 bases between the two ends. Germline loops: CDR1 MGHRA, CDR2 YSYEKL. This CDR3 comprises 13 residues. CDR3 in amino acids: CASSQDRANTIYF. CDR3 coding DNA: TGCGCCAGCAGCCAAGATCGAGCTAACACCATATATTTT.

The V call is TRBV5-1, the J call TRBJ1-6, with a weak D call TRBD1 (6 bases). V lost 0 bases and J 10 bases, leaving 17 bases between the germline ends. The CDR3 is 16 amino acids. The germline V gene encodes CDR1 SGHRS and CDR2 YFSETQ. CDR3 DNA sequence: TGCGCCAGCAGCTTGGCCCAGACAGGCTACGGGTCACCCCTCCACTTT. It encodes CASSLAQTGYGSPLHF.

The V gene is TRBV19, the J gene TRBJ1-5, with D hard to call. The length of the CDR3 is 17 residues. The V end lost 1 base, the J end lost 8 bases, and 21 bases lay between the germline ends. Germline V CDR1 and CDR2: LNHDA, SQIVND (reference sequence). The CDR3 loop reads CASSIGIAGSFFKPQHF. The CDR3 nucleotides read TGTGCCAGTAGTATAGGAATTGCGGGCTCTTTTTTCAAGCCCCAGCATTTT.

The rearrangement uses TRBV19 and TRBJ1-6, with D unresolved. This CDR3 has 15 amino acids. Germline-derived CDR1 and CDR2 are LNHDA and SQIVND (reference sequence). The ends were cut back, 2 bases at V and 10 bases at J, with 15 bases in the middle. In DNA form, the CDR3 reads TGTGCCAGTAGTATAACCGCTAGCGGAGGCTCACCCCTCCACTTT. It encodes CASSITASGGSPLHF.

V and J are TRBV4-1 and TRBJ2-7, with 8 nucleotides matching TRBD1. V gave up 4 bases and J gave up 0 bases; unmatched junction bases: 5. There are 15 residues in the CDR3. Germline-derived CDR1 and CDR2 are MGHRA and YSYEKL. CDR3 in DNA: TGCGCCAGCAGCCCTAGGACAGGGAGCTCCTACGAGCAGTACTTC. Translating gives CASSPRTGSSYEQYF.

The chain uses TRBV12-3 or TRBV12-4 and TRBJ1-1; D not resolved. The CDR3 length is 11 residues. Trimming took off 1 base at V and 9 bases at J, with 6 bases between the two ends. CDR3 sequence: CASSLGAQAFF. The CDR3 DNA reads TGTGCCAGCAGTTTAGGGGCCCAAGCTTTCTTT.

J is TRBJ1-2 and V is TRBV27, with D perhaps matching TRBD1 (5 bases). The V gene lost 7 bases and the J gene lost 8 bases, with 11 bases spanning the gap. Germline V lookup: CDR1 MNHEY, CDR2 SMNVEV (reference sequence). CDR3 length: 11 amino acids. CDR3 sequence reads: CASMGGGGYTF. CDR3 DNA: TGTGCCAGCATGGGGGGAGGGGGCTACACCTTC.

This chain joins TRBV5-1 and TRBJ2-1; 9 nucleotides line up with TRBD2. This CDR3 is 22 amino acids long. CDR1 is SGHRS and CDR2 is YFSETQ in the germline V gene. Losses at the gene ends were 1 base for V and 0 bases for J; bases not matched to a gene: 20. CDR3 loop: CASSLPSARSGGPASSYNEQFF. The CDR3 nucleotides read TGCGCCAGCAGCTTGCCCTCAGCTCGGAGCGGGGGGCCCGCTAGCTCCTACAATGAGCAGTTCTTC.

The count of this clone is one. The chain joins TRBV19 to TRBJ1-2, with D unresolved. The CDR3 loop spans 14 amino acids. V was cut by 7 bases and J by 0 bases, with 12 bases left in between. CDR1 and CDR2 (germline): LNHDA, SQIVND (reference sequence). DNA of the CDR3: TGTGCCAGTATTGGTCGGTTCGCTAACTATGGCTACACCTTC. Amino acid sequence: CASIGRFANYGYTF.

J is TRBJ2-7 and V is TRBV6-1; 9 positions match TRBD1. V shed 4 bases and J 4 bases; nucleotides not matched to a gene: 8. The CDR3 is 15 amino acids. Germline V gives CDR1 MNHNS, CDR2 SASEGT. This chain's CDR3 is CASSAHRGLRYEQYF. CDR3 bases: TGTGCCAGCAGTGCCCACAGGGGGCTGAGGTACGAGCAGTACTTC.

The gene calls are TRBV28 and TRBJ1-2; D is ambiguous. V shed 3 bases and J shed 2 bases, with 4 bases lying between them. The CDR3 has 12 residues. Germline V lookup: CDR1 MDHEN, CDR2 SYDVKM. CDR3 residues: CASSLLNYGYTF. CDR3 nucleotide sequence: TGTGCCAGCAGTTTGTTAAACTATGGCTACACCTTC.

The V and J genes are TRBV29-1 and TRBJ2-1, with D uncertain. Germline V CDR1 and CDR2: SQVTM, ANQGSEA. Trimming removed 4 bases from V and 7 bases from J, with 26 bases in between. This CDR3 spans 17 amino acids. The CDR3 DNA reads TGCAGCGTTGGTCGAATATCCCGGGTTCGAAGCACGAATGAGCAGTTCTTC. The encoded protein is CSVGRISRVRSTNEQFF.

The chain links TRBV28 to TRBJ2-5; TRBD2 agrees at 12 bases. Losses at the gene ends were 5 bases for V and 7 bases for J; bases not matched to a gene: 11. The CDR3 totals 16 residues. Germline V CDR1 and CDR2: MDHEN, SYDVKM. The chain's CDR3 is CASSPSSGGAEGTQYF. DNA of the CDR3: TGTGCCAGCAGTCCTTCTAGCGGGGGGGCTGAGGGGACCCAGTACTTC.